This is a list of T cell receptor beta chains from one sample in a study of shared clonotypes between healthy human individuals. Profiling relied on immunoSEQ multiplex PCR, and the TCRdb table lists in-frame clones only, not all of them. The sample consists of 2.3 million or so clones, more than 80% of them appearing once. Sequencing used naive CD4+ T cells from PBMCs. These receptors were collected from a man between 18 and 29 years old in good health. Some clones in this sample may be carry-over from other donors' samples. CDR3s include the opening cysteine and the closing phenylalanine or tryptophan. D genes are given only for firm matches. Size tells how often a clone was seen (once, few, many) or the class of an expanded clone, and some rows leave it out.

v_gene	abundance	j_gene	d_gene	CDR3nt	CDR3aa
TRBV20-1	-	TRBJ2-1	-	TGCAGTGCCTATAAAGGTGAGCAGTTCTTC	CSAYKGEQFF
TRBV2	-	TRBJ2-7	TRBD1	TGTGCCAGCGGACAGGGACCCTACGAGCAGTACTTC	CASGQGPYEQYF
TRBV30	few	TRBJ1-1	-	TGTGCCCGGAACCGAGGGGCGAACACTGAAGCTTTCTTT	CARNRGANTEAFF
TRBV27	once	TRBJ1-5	-	TGTGCCAGCAGTCCCGGTTGGCAGTACAATCAGCCCCAGCATTTT	CASSPGWQYNQPQHF
TRBV2	-	TRBJ2-1	TRBD1	TGTGCCAGCAGTGGGGAGGTTGGACAGGGATACAATGAGCAGTTCTTC	CASSGEVGQGYNEQFF
TRBV5-1	-	TRBJ2-5	TRBD1	TGCGCCAGCAGCTTGCAGGGGGATGAGACCCAGTACTTC	CASSLQGDETQYF
TRBV6-1	-	TRBJ1-2	TRBD1	TGTGCCAGCAGTGCCCTAACAGGGGTTGCCAACTATGGCTACACCTTC	CASSALTGVANYGYTF
TRBV25-1	-	TRBJ2-3	-	TGTGCCAGCAGTGACCCGAGGGGATCCGATACGCAGTATTTT	CASSDPRGSDTQYF
TRBV29-1	-	TRBJ2-7	-	TGCAGCGTTGTAGGGACGCTCTACGAGCAGTACTTC	CSVVGTLYEQYF
TRBV28	-	TRBJ2-7	TRBD1	TGTGCCAGCAGTTTATTTGGGGCAGGGGGCTACGAGCAGTACTTC	CASSLFGAGGYEQYF
TRBV4-1	-	TRBJ2-2	-	TGCGCCAGCAGCCAAAGTCCCTCGAACACCGGGGAGCTGTTTTTT	CASSQSPSNTGELFF
TRBV6-1	-	TRBJ1-3	-	TGTGCCAGCAGTATTCTGGACACCATATATTTT	CASSILDTIYF
TRBV27	once	TRBJ2-7	-	TGTGCCAGCGCCCGGGACGGAACCTACGAGCAGTACTTC	CASARDGTYEQYF
TRBV18	few	TRBJ1-1	-	TGTGCCAGCTCACCAAGCACTGAAGCTTTCTTT	CASSPSTEAFF
TRBV7-9	-	TRBJ2-1	TRBD2	TGTGCCAGCAGCTTCCCCCTGGGCGGGAGCTCCTACAATGAGCAGTTCTTC	CASSFPLGGSSYNEQFF
TRBV5-1	-	TRBJ2-7	-	TGCGCCAGCAGCCGGCTAAGGGGGAACGAGCAGTACTTC	CASSRLRGNEQYF
TRBV27	-	TRBJ2-5	TRBD1	TGTGCCAGCAGTTTAACAGGGGGGAGGTTAGAGACCCAGTACTTC	CASSLTGGRLETQYF
TRBV4-2	-	TRBJ1-5	-	TGTGCCAGCAGCCGCGGACAGAAAGAACTGGTAAATCAGCCCCAGCATTTT	CASSRGQKELVNQPQHF
TRBV9	-	TRBJ2-2	-	TGTGCCAGCAGCGTAGCCGGACAGACCACCGGGGAGCTGTTTTTT	CASSVAGQTTGELFF
TRBV5-1	few	TRBJ1-5	-	TGCGCCAGCTCTCCGACGGGCGGTAATCAGCCCCAGCATTTT	CASSPTGGNQPQHF
TRBV10-3	-	TRBJ1-5	TRBD1	TGTGCCATCAGTCCGACAGGGAGCAATCAGCCCCAGCATTTT	CAISPTGSNQPQHF
TRBV5-6	-	TRBJ1-5	-	TGTGCCAGCAGCTTGACCGGGGACCAGCCCCAGCATTTT	CASSLTGDQPQHF
TRBV11-3	-	TRBJ2-7	TRBD2	TGTGCCAGCAGCCTCACCCGGACTAGCGGGAGGCTAAGCTCCTACGAGCAGTACTTC	CASSLTRTSGRLSSYEQYF
TRBV5-1	-	TRBJ2-5	TRBD1	TGCGCCAGCAGCAACGGACAGGCAACCGGGAAGACCCAGTACTTC	CASSNGQATGKTQYF
TRBV5-1	-	TRBJ2-7	TRBD2	TGCGCCAGCAGCGGGGGGACTAGCGTTTCCCACGAGCAGTACTTC	CASSGGTSVSHEQYF
TRBV5-4	-	TRBJ2-7	TRBD2	TGTGCCAGCAGCTTGGGGGAGCGGACTAGCGCCTACGAGCAGTACTTC	CASSLGERTSAYEQYF
TRBV5-1	-	TRBJ2-3	-	TGCGCCAGCAGCTTCCTAGCGACCACCCCCACAGATACGCAGTATTTT	CASSFLATTPTDTQYF
TRBV6-5	-	TRBJ2-7	-	TGTGCCAGCAGCCTGTACAGGGCGTACGAGCAGTACTTC	CASSLYRAYEQYF
TRBV5-1	once	TRBJ2-2	-	TGCGCCAGCAGCGGAAACAACGCGAACACCGGGGAGCTGTTTTTT	CASSGNNANTGELFF
TRBV2	-	TRBJ2-3	TRBD1	TGTGCCAGCAGAACCACAGGGGGTGATACGCAGTATTTT	CASRTTGGDTQYF
TRBV7-3	few	TRBJ1-1	-	TGTGCCAGCAGCCCCAGTGGGGAGAACACTGAAGCTTTCTTT	CASSPSGENTEAFF
TRBV28	once	TRBJ2-2	TRBD1	TGTGCCAGCAGTTTATTAGGGACAGGGGTTAGCCGGGCCGCCGGGGAGCTGTTTTTT	CASSLLGTGVSRAAGELFF
TRBV5-1	-	TRBJ1-2	-	TGCGCCAGCAGCCTGGATATCGCTAACTATGGCTACACCTTC	CASSLDIANYGYTF